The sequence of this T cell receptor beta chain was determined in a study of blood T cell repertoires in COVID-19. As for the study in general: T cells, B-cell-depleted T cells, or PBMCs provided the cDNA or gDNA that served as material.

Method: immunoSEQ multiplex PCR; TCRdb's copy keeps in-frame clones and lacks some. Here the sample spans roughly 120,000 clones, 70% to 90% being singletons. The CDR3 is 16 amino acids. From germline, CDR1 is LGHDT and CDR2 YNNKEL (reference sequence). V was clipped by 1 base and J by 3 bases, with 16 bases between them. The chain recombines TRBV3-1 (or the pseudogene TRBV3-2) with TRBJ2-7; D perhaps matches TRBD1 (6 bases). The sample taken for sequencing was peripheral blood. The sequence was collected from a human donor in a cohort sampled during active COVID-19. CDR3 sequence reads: CASSQGQGLVYYEQYF. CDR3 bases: TGTGCCAGCAGCCAAGGCCAGGGGCTCGTATACTACGAGCAGTACTTC.